The entry below gives a single T cell receptor beta chain sequence along with its context. The sample originates from a study of human T cells and chemical hapten exposure. In germline, CDR1 is SNHLY, CDR2 FYNNEI. The junction had 12 bases not matched to a gene; V was cut back by 7 bases and J by 7 bases. This CDR3 spans 15 amino acids. TCRdb re-called the RACE reads through MiXCR, storing one row per CDR3 protein. The sample lists 100,000 to 150,000 distinct CDR3 sequences; over 9% were seen once. Time point described: patch test 3, about 24 weeks after DPC sensitization. Treatment noted: therapeutic diphenylcyclopropenone sensitization with weekly scalp DPC.

The chain carries TRBV2 and TRBJ2-2; 7 bases align to TRBD2. The sequence came from a woman aged 50 to 60 with alopecia areata. Some clones in this sample may be carry-over from other donors' samples. The sample here was whole blood, taken in connection with sensitization to the hapten diphenylcyclopropenone (DPC). CDR3 protein: CASTGGASGLGELFF. DNA of the CDR3: TGTGCCAGCACCGGAGGGGCTAGCGGACTCGGGGAGCTGTTTTTT.